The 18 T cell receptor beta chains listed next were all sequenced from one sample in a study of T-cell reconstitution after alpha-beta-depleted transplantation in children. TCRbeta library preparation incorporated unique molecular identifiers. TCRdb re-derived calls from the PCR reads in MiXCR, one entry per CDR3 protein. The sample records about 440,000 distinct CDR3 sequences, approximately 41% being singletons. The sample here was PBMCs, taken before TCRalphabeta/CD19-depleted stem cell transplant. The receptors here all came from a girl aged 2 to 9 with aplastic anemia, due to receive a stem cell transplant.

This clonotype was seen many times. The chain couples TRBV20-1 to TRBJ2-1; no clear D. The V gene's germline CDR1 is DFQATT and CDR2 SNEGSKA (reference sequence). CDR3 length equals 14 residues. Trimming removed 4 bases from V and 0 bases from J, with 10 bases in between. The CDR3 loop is CSAMRPRSYNEQFF. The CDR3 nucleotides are TGCAGTGCTATGCGCCCTCGCTCCTACAATGAGCAGTTCTTC.

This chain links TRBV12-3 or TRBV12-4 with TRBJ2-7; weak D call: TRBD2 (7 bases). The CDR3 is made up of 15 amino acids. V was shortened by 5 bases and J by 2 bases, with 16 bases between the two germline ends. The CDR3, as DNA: TGTGCCAGCAGTCCCTATCAGGGGAGGGCCTACGAGCAGTACTTC. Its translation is CASSPYQGRAYEQYF.

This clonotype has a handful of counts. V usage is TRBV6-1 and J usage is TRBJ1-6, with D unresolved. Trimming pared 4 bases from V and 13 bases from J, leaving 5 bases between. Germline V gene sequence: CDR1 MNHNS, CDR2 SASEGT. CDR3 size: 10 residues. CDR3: CASSVGPLHF. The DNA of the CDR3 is TGTGCCAGCAGTGTAGGTCCCCTCCACTTT.

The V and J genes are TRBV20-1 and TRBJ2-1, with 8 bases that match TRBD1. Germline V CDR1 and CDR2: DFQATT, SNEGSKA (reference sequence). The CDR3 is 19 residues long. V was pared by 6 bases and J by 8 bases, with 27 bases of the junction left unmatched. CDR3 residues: CSAQDRGPPLTAGSDEQFF. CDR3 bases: TGCAGTGCCCAAGACAGGGGCCCACCCTTAACTGCGGGCTCGGATGAGCAGTTCTTC.

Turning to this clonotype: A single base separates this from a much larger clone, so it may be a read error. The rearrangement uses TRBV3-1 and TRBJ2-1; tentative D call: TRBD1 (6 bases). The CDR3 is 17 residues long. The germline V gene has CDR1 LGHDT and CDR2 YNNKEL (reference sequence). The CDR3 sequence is CACSQEIFGGRGHEQFF. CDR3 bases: TGTGCCTGCAGCCAAGAGATTTTCGGAGGCAGGGGTCATGAGCAGTTCTTC.

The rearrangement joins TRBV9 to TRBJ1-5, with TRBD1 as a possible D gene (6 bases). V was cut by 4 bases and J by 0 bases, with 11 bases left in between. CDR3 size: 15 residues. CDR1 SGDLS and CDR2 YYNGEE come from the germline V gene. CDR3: CASSPGQSSNQPQHF. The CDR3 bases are TGTGCCAGCAGCCCAGGACAGAGTAGCAATCAGCCCCAGCATTTT.

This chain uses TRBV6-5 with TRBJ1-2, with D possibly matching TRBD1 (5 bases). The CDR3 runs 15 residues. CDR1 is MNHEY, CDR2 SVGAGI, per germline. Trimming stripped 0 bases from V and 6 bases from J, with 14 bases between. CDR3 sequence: CASSYSARGDHGYTF. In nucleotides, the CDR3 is TGTGCCAGCAGTTACTCGGCTCGAGGGGACCATGGCTACACCTTC.

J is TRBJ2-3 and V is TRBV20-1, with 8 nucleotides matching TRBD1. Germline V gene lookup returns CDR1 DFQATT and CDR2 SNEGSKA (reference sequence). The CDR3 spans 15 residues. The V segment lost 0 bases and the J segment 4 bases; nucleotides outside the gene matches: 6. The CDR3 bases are TGCAGTGCTAGAGACGACAGGGGTGGTCCAGATACGCAGTATTTT. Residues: CSARDDRGGPDTQYF.

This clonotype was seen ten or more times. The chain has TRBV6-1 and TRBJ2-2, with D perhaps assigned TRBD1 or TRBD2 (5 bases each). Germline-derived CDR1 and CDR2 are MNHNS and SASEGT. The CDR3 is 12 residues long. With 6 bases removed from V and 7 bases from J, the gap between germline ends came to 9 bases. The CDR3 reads CASRDGGGELFF. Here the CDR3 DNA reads TGTGCCAGCAGAGATGGGGGCGGGGAGCTGTTTTTT.

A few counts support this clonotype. Written as DNA, the CDR3 is TGTGCCAGCAGCCAACGGAATCTAGCGGCCACCGGGGAGCTGTTTTTT. Translating it yields CASSQRNLAATGELFF. The chain links TRBV3-1 to TRBJ2-2; 7 positions match TRBD2. V lost 2 bases, J lost 4 bases, and 7 bases stayed unmatched. This CDR3 is built from 16 residues. CDR1 is LGHDT, CDR2 YNNKEL, per germline (reference sequence). The whole variable domain, filled in from reference TRBV3-1 and TRBJ2-2, reads DTAVSQTPKYLVTQMGNDKSIKCEQNLGHDTMYWYKQDSKKFLKIMFSYNNKELIINETVPNRFSPKSPDKAHLNLHINSLELGDSAVYFCASSQRNLAATGELFFGEGSRLTVL.

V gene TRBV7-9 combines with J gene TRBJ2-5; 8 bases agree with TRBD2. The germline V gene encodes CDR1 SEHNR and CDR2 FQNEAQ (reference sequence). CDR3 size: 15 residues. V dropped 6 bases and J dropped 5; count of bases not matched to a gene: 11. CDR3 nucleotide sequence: TGTGCCAGCAGTTCCCCTCTAGCGGGCGTGGAGACCCAGTACTTC. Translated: CASSSPLAGVETQYF.

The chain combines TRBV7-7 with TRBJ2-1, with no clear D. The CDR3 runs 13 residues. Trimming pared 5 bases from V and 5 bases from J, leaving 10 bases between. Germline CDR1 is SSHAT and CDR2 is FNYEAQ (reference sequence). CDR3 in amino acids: CASSRLPNNEQFF. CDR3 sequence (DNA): TGTGCCAGCAGCCGCCTCCCGAACAATGAGCAGTTCTTC.

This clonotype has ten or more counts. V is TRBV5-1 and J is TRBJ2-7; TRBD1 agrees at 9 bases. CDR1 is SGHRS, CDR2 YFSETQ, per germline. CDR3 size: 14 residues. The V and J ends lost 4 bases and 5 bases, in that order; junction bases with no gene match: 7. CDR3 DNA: TGCGCCAGCAGCACGGGACAGGGATCCCACGAGCAGTACTTC. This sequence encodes CASSTGQGSHEQYF. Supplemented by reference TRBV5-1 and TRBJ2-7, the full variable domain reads KAGVTQTPRYLIKTRGQQVTLSCSPISGHRSVSWYQQTPGQGLQFLFEYFSETQRNKGNFPGRFSGRQFSNSRSEMNVSTLELGDSALYLCASSTGQGSHEQYFGPGTRLTVT.

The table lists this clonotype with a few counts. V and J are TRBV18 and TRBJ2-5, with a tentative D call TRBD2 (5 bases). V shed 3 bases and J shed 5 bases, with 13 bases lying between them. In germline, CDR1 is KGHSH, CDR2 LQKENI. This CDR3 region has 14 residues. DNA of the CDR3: TGTGCCAGCTCACCCACGGTCGAGCGGGAGACCCAGTACTTC. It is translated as CASSPTVERETQYF.

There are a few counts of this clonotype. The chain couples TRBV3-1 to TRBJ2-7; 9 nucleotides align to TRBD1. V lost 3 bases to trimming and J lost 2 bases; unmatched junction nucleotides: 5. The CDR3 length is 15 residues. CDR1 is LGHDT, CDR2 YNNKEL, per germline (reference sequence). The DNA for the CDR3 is TGTGCCAGCAGCCAGATGACAGGGGGTACCTACGAGCAGTACTTC. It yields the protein CASSQMTGGTYEQYF.

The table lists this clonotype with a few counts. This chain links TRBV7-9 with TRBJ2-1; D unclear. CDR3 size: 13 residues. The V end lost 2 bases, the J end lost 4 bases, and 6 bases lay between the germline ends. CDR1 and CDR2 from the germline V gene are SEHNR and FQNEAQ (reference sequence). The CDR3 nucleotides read TGTGCCAGCAGCTTACCTAATTACAATGAGCAGTTCTTC. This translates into CASSLPNYNEQFF. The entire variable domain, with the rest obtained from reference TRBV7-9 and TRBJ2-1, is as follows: DTGVSQNPRHKITKRGQNVTFRCDPISEHNRLYWYRQTLGQGPEFLTYFQNEAQLEKSRLLSDRFSAERPKGSFSTLEIQRTEQGDSAMYLCASSLPNYNEQFFGPGTRLTVL.

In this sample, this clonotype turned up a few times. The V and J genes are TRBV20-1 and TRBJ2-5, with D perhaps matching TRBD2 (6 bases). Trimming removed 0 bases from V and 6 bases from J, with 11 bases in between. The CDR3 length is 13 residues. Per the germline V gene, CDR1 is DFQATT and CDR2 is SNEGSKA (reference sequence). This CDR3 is CSARELAGKTQYF. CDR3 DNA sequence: TGCAGTGCTAGAGAACTAGCTGGGAAGACCCAGTACTTC.

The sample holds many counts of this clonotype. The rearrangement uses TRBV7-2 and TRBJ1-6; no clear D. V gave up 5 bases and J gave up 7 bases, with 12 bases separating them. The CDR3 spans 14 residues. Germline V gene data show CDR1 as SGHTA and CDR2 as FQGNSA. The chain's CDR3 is CASSPGLLNSPLHF. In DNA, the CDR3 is TGTGCCAGCAGCCCCGGGCTCTTGAATTCACCCCTCCACTTT.